This TCR beta chain came from a study of T cell responses to AZD1222 COVID-19 vaccine. Study-level information: Recipients boosted at about 4 weeks or about 12 weeks are pooled. Whole-study results and caveats: Nearly half of the spike-specific TCRs reportedly recognize variant regions that carry no mutations. Distributed over spike, vaccine-associated CD4 TCRs predominated at 160-218 and 743-854. Among the donors, most were white British and more were female, and clonal diversity was possibly underestimated.

Regarding this clone: Its antigen is unidentified.

Between the trimmed V and J ends, which lost 0 bases and 5 bases, there was a span of 17 bases. CDR1 and CDR2 (germline): LGHNA, YNFKEQ. This CDR3 is built from 17 residues. The protocol was immunoSEQ multiplex PCR, while the TCRdb copy is restricted to in-frame clones and leaves out a portion. This table has about 100,000 clones, roughly nine tenths appearing once. Sequenced material: peripheral blood, taken on day 0 of AZD1222 vaccination. The TCR originated in an adult in good health. This rearrangement joins TRBV4-2 to TRBJ1-5, with D perhaps TRBD1 (5 bases). The CDR3 region has the DNA TGTGCCAGCAGCCAAGATCAGAACAGGCCTTCATATCAGCCCCAGCATTTT. This codes for CASSQDQNRPSYQPQHF.